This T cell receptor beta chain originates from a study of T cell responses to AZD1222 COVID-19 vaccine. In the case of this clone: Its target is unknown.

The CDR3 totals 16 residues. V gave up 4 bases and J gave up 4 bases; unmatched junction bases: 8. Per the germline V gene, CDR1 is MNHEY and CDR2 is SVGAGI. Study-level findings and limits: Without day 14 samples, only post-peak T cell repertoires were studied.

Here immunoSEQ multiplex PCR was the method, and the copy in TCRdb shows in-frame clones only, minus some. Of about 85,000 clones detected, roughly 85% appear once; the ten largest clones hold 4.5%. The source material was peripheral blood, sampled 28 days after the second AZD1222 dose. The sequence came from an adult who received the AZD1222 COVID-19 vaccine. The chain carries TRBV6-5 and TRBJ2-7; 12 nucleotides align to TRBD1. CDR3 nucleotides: TGTGCCAGCAGTTCCCGGGGACAGGGGGCGTCTTACGAGCAGTACTTC. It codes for CASSSRGQGASYEQYF.